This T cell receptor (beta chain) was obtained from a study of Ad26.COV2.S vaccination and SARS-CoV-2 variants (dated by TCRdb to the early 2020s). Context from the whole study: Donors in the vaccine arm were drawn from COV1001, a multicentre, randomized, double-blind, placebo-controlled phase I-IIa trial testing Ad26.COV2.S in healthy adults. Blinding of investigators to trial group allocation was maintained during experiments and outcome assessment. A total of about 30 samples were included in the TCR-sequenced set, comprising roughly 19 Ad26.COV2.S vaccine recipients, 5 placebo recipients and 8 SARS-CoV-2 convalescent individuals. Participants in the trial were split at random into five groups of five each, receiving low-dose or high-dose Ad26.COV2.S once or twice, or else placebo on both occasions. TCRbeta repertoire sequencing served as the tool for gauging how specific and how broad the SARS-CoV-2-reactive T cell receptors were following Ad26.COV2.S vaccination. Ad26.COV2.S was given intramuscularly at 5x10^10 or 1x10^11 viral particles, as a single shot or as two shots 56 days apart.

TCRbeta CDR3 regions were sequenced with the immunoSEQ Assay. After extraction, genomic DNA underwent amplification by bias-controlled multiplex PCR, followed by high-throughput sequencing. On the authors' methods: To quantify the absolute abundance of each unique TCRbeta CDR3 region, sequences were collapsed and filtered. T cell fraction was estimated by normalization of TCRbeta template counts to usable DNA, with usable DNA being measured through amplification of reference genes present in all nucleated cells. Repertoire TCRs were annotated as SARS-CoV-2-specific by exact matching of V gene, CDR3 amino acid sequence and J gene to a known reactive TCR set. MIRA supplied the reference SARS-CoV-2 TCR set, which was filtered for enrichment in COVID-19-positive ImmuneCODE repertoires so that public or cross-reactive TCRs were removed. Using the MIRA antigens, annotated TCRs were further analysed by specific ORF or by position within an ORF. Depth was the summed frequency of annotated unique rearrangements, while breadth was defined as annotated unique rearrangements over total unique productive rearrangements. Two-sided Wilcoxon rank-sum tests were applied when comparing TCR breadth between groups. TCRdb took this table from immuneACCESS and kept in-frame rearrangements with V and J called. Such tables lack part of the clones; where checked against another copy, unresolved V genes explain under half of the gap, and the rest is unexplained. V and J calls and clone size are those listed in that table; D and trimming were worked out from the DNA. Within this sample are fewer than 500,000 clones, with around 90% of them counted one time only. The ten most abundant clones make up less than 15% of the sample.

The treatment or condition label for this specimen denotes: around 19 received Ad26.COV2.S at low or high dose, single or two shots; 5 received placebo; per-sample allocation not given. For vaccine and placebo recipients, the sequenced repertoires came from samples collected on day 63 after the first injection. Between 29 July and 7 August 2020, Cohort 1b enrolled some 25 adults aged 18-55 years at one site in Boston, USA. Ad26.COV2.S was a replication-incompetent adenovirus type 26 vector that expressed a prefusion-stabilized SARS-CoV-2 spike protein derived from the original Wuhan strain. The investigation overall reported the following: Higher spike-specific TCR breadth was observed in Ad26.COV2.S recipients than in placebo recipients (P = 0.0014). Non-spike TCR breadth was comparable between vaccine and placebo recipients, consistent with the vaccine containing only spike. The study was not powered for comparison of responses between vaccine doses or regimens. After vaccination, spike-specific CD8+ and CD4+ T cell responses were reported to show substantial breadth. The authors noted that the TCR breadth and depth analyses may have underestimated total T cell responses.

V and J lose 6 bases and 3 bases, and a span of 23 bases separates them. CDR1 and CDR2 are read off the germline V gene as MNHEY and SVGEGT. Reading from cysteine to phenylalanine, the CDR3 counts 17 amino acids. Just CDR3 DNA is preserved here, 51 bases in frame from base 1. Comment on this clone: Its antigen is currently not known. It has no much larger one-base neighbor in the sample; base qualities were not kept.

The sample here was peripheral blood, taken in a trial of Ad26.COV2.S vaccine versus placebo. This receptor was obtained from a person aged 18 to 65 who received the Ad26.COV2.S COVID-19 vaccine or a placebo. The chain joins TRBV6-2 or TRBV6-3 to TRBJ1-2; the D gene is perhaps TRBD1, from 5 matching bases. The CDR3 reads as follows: CASSSGLGAEVYYGYTF. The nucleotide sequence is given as TGTGCCAGCAGCTCAGGACTTGGGGCAGAGGTATACTATGGCTACACCTTC.